Sequencing of this T cell receptor (beta chain) was carried out in a study of T cells after yellow fever vaccination. Template switching with 5'RACE generated the TCR cDNA and added a universal primer site and UMIs. TCRdb itself ran the 5' RACE reads through MiXCR, one entry per CDR3 protein. The repertoire has about 340,000 distinct CDR3 sequences, approximately 9% of them found once; the top ten carry under 20%. This CDR3 has 15 residues. Germline lookup yields CDR1 MNHEY and CDR2 SVGAGI. J was trimmed by 5 bases and V by 4 bases; bases with no gene match: 9. This TCR was recovered from a man aged 18-30 years who received the YFV17D yellow fever vaccine. The sample consisted of PBMCs, taken on the day of the first yellow fever vaccination. The chain recombines TRBV6-5 with TRBJ2-7, with 9 bases identical to TRBD1. CDR3 in DNA: TGTGCCAGCAGTTCCTGGACAGGGGAGGGCAACGAGCAGTACTTC. Protein product: CASSSWTGEGNEQYF.